The 19 T cell receptor beta chains in this list originate from one sample, sequenced in a study of blood T cell repertoires in COVID-19. Only in-frame clones appear in the TCRdb table, and some are missing; sequencing was by immunoSEQ multiplex PCR. Of tens of thousands of clones listed, 80% to 90% are singletons. The material sequenced was peripheral blood. These receptors originate from a man older than 75 with active or convalescent COVID-19.

The gene calls are TRBV7-8 and TRBJ1-1; unclear D gene. The germline V and J ends were trimmed by 4 bases and 3 bases, with 15 bases remaining between them. This CDR3 contains 15 residues. Germline CDR1 is SGHVS and CDR2 is FQNEAQ. The CDR3 DNA is TGTGCCAGCAGCTCCCCGGAGTACGAATACACTGAAGCTTTCTTT. Its protein product is CASSSPEYEYTEAFF.

The rearrangement joins TRBV29-1 to TRBJ2-3; TRBD2 agrees at 11 bases. CDR1 SQVTM and CDR2 ANQGSEA come from the germline V gene. The CDR3 covers 18 residues. V lost 5 bases and J lost 0; bases outside the gene matches: 13. CDR3 sequence: CSVRAAASGRSSTDTQYF. DNA for the CDR3: TGCAGCGTTCGTGCCGCGGCTAGCGGGAGGTCTAGCACAGATACGCAGTATTTT.

This chain joins TRBV30 and TRBJ1-3; the D gene is possibly TRBD1 (5 bases). V lost 2 bases, J lost 0 bases, and 20 bases lay in between. Germline CDR1 and CDR2: GTSNPN and SVGIG (reference sequence). The CDR3 sequence is 18 residues long. The CDR3 DNA is TGTGCCTGGAGTCCCCCTCTCCGGAGACAGTACTCTGGAAACACCATATATTTT. Amino acid sequence: CAWSPPLRRQYSGNTIYF.

The chain carries TRBV6-6 and TRBJ2-3; maybe TRBD1 (5 bases). The germline V gene encodes CDR1 MNHNY and CDR2 SVGAGI (reference sequence). The CDR3 totals 14 residues. V was shortened by 6 bases and J by 6 bases, with 16 bases between the two germline ends. The CDR3 bases are TGTGCCAGCAGACCCCAGGGTGCTGCGGATACGCAGTATTTT. Its translation is CASRPQGAADTQYF.

The V gene is TRBV4-1, the J gene TRBJ2-7; tentatively, D is TRBD2 (6 bases). This CDR3 contains 14 residues. Germline V gives CDR1 MGHRA, CDR2 YSYEKL. The V end lost 3 bases, the J end lost 7 bases, and 16 bases lay between the germline ends. Here the CDR3 DNA reads TGCGCCAGCAGCCAGGCGTGGGGGGACGGGGAGCAGTACTTC. Translation: CASSQAWGDGEQYF.

The chain joins TRBV7-2 to TRBJ2-7; 8 bases agree with TRBD2. Per germline, CDR1 SGHTA and CDR2 FQGNSA. CDR3 length: 15 residues. With 2 bases clipped from V and 3 bases from J, the junction kept 6 bases outside the gene matches. The CDR3 DNA reads as TGTGCCAGCAGCTTACAGTCGGGGGGGTACTACGAGCAGTACTTC. Translated: CASSLQSGGYYEQYF.

The sample holds a few counts of this clone. The chain has TRBV18 and TRBJ1-1; 8 nucleotides match TRBD1. V shed 3 bases, J shed 4 bases, and the junction held 7 bases outside the gene matches. The germline CDR1 and CDR2 sequences are KGHSH and LQKENI. The CDR3 spans 15 residues. The CDR3 DNA reads as TGTGCCAGCTCACCTACAGGACAGGGAAGCACTGAAGCTTTCTTT. It yields the protein CASSPTGQGSTEAFF.

The chain joins TRBV6-5 to TRBJ1-1; tentative D call: TRBD1 (5 bases). CDR1 and CDR2 (germline): MNHEY, SVGAGI. The CDR3 sequence is 15 residues long. V was shortened by 5 bases and J by 1 base, with 14 bases between the two germline ends. The CDR3 DNA follows: TGTGCCAGCAGTACGGTGCGGACACCGAACACTGAAGCTTTCTTT. Protein product: CASSTVRTPNTEAFF.

The chain couples TRBV7-2 to TRBJ2-4, with 8 bases identical to TRBD1. J lost 7 bases, V lost 5 bases, and 7 bases had no gene match. Per the germline V gene, CDR1 is SGHTA and CDR2 is FQGNSA. The CDR3 totals 14 residues. This CDR3 reads CASSGQGRRNIQYF. The DNA of the CDR3 is TGTGCCAGCAGCGGACAGGGAAGAAGGAACATTCAGTACTTC.

The V gene is TRBV10-3, the J gene TRBJ1-6; a possible D gene is TRBD1 (5 bases). CDR1 is ENHRY, CDR2 SYGVKD, per germline. The CDR3 extends over 14 amino acids. The germline V and J ends were trimmed by 5 bases and 3 bases, with 8 bases remaining between them. CDR3 amino acids: CAISQTDYNSPLHF. CDR3 DNA sequence: TGTGCCATCAGTCAGACAGACTATAATTCACCCCTCCACTTT.

The rearrangement joins TRBV19 to TRBJ1-4, with TRBD1 matching 9 bases. Germline V gene sequence: CDR1 LNHDA, CDR2 SQIVND (reference sequence). Unmatched junction bases numbered 7, after V lost 8 bases and J lost 3 bases. The CDR3 length is 15 residues. The CDR3 DNA follows: TGTGCCAGTGTCAACCGGGACAGGGCTAATGAAAAACTGTTTTTT. Translated: CASVNRDRANEKLFF.

The chain combines TRBV6-5 with TRBJ2-5; 11 bases are a match to TRBD1. V trimming: 7 bases; J trimming: 6 bases; junction bases outside the gene matches: 4. Looked up from germline, CDR1 is MNHEY and CDR2 is SVGAGI. The CDR3 contains 13 residues. The DNA for the CDR3 is TGTGCCAGCACAGGACAGGGGGCCAAGACCCAGTACTTC. It codes for CASTGQGAKTQYF.

The DNA of the CDR3 is TGTGCCATCAGTGAGTCGGGCGGGAGGGAAGAGACCCAGTACTTC. Translating gives CAISESGGREETQYF. This chain links TRBV10-3 with TRBJ2-5; 9 bases are shared with TRBD2. The CDR3 totals 15 residues. In germline, CDR1 is ENHRY, CDR2 SYGVKD. V trimming: 0 bases; J trimming: 3 bases; junction bases outside the gene matches: 2.

The chain has TRBV7-2 and TRBJ2-7, with unresolved D. CDR3 size: 15 residues. From germline, CDR1 is SGHTA and CDR2 FQGNSA. V lost 1 base, J lost 0 bases, and 10 bases lay in between. The CDR3 loop is CASSLVAKSSYEQYF. The CDR3, as DNA: TGTGCCAGCAGCTTAGTTGCGAAGAGCTCCTACGAGCAGTACTTC.

The chain joins TRBV6-5 to TRBJ2-5; 9 bases align to TRBD1. With V trimmed by 6 bases and J by 2 bases, 1 base remained unmatched. This CDR3 contains 13 residues. CDR1 is MNHEY and CDR2 is SVGAGI in the germline V gene. CDR3 protein: CASSGQGQETQYF. CDR3 in DNA: TGTGCCAGCAGCGGACAGGGGCAAGAGACCCAGTACTTC.

V usage is TRBV5-1 and J usage is TRBJ2-5; TRBD1 matches at 9 bases. The CDR3 consists of 16 residues. Trimming at V came to 7 bases and at J to 4 bases, leaving 14 bases not matched to a gene. Germline V gene lookup returns CDR1 SGHRS and CDR2 YFSETQ. The CDR3 DNA sequence: TGCGCCAGCCTACGGGACAGGGCGGCTCCGGGAGAGACCCAGTACTTC. The encoded protein is CASLRDRAAPGETQYF.

The chain uses TRBV7-2 and TRBJ2-5, with 7 bases matching TRBD2. CDR1 is SGHTA, CDR2 FQGNSA, per germline. V shed 1 base, J shed 2 bases, and the junction held 16 bases outside the gene matches. There are 19 residues in the CDR3. The CDR3 region has the DNA TGTGCCAGCAGCTTAGTTGCGGGGGTGCGCGGGTCACGTCAAGAGACCCAGTACTTC. Residues: CASSLVAGVRGSRQETQYF.

This clone was seen a handful of times. The rearrangement joins TRBV10-3 to TRBJ2-5; a weak D match, TRBD2 (6 bases). Trimming removed 0 bases at V and 0 bases at J, with 11 bases between. Germline loops: CDR1 ENHRY, CDR2 SYGVKD. This CDR3 has 16 residues. The CDR3: CAISESRGKYQETQYF. Here the CDR3 DNA reads TGTGCCATCAGTGAGTCCCGGGGGAAGTACCAAGAGACCCAGTACTTC.

The rearrangement joins TRBV28 to TRBJ1-2, with TRBD1 identical over 10 bases. The CDR3 has 14 amino acids. The germline gives CDR1 MDHEN, CDR2 SYDVKM. V lost 8 bases, J lost 8 bases, and 11 bases stayed unmatched. The CDR3 reads CASADRQGARGYTF. The CDR3 nucleotides are TGTGCCAGCGCAGATCGACAGGGGGCACGCGGCTACACCTTC.